Listed here are 32 T cell receptor beta chains from one sample, sequenced in a study of blood T cell repertoires in COVID-19. TCRdb's copy holds only in-frame clones and misses some; the assay was immunoSEQ multiplex PCR. The data hold some 190,000 clones, with roughly nine tenths observed a single time. Specimen: PBMCs or T cells enriched from blood (not recorded which). These receptors were taken from a woman in her forties with acute COVID-19.

V gene TRBV4-1 combines with J gene TRBJ2-7; no reliable D call. Trimming took 0 bases from V and 2 from J, leaving 8 bases between them. Germline V lookup: CDR1 MGHRA, CDR2 YSYEKL. This CDR3 is 14 amino acids long. CDR3 sequence (DNA): TGCGCCAGCAGCCAAGATCTCCTAGCCTACGAGCAGTACTTC. It translates to CASSQDLLAYEQYF.

This clone came up once. The chain links TRBV2 to TRBJ1-1, with 9 bases lining up with TRBD1. With 6 bases clipped from V and 3 bases from J, the junction kept 17 bases outside the gene matches. The CDR3 is 18 residues long. The germline gives CDR1 SNHLY, CDR2 FYNNEI. CDR3 nucleotides: TGTGCCAGCAGCCCAGTCCCGGGACAGGGTGGGTTGGACACTGAAGCTTTCTTT. Amino acids: CASSPVPGQGGLDTEAFF.

This chain joins TRBV19 and TRBJ2-1, with 7 nucleotides matching TRBD1. V trimming: 4 bases; J trimming: 0 bases; junction bases outside the gene matches: 3. Per germline, CDR1 LNHDA and CDR2 SQIVND (reference sequence). The CDR3 is 15 residues long. CDR3 amino acids: CASSTGDSSYNEQFF. CDR3 nucleotides: TGTGCCAGTAGTACCGGGGACAGCTCCTACAATGAGCAGTTCTTC.

This clone has a single count. V is TRBV2 and J is TRBJ1-1, with D tentatively TRBD1 (6 bases). Trimming left V 3 bases short and J 0 bases short, with 8 bases between. The CDR3 is 14 amino acids. From germline, CDR1 is SNHLY and CDR2 FYNNEI. The CDR3 region is CASSDRGVNTEAFF. The CDR3, as DNA: TGTGCCAGCAGTGACAGGGGAGTGAACACTGAAGCTTTCTTT.

The CDR3 DNA reads as TGTGCCACCAACTCGGGGGGAGCGGGCTCCTACAATGAGCAGTTCTTC. Its protein product is CATNSGGAGSYNEQFF. This chain links TRBV10-3 with TRBJ2-1; 7 positions agree with TRBD2. CDR3 length equals 16 residues. Trimming at V came to 10 bases and at J to 0 bases, leaving 12 bases not matched to a gene. Germline CDR1 and CDR2: ENHRY and SYGVKD.

The chain combines TRBV28 with TRBJ1-4, with a weak D call TRBD1 (6 bases). Trimming took 3 bases from V and 7 from J, leaving 18 bases between them. This CDR3 contains 16 residues. Germline V gives CDR1 MDHEN, CDR2 SYDVKM. As DNA, the CDR3 is TGTGCCAGCAGTTTCCTCTCAGTAGGGGGGGTTGAAAAACTGTTTTTT. This translates into CASSFLSVGGVEKLFF.

The chain uses TRBV27 and TRBJ2-7, with 10 bases identical to TRBD2. The CDR3 length is 14 residues. V was clipped by 5 bases and J by 2 bases; unmatched bases: 3. Germline V gives CDR1 MNHEY, CDR2 SMNVEV (reference sequence). The CDR3 DNA sequence: TGTGCCAGCAGTGCACTAGCGGGAACCTACGAGCAGTACTTC. The encoded protein is CASSALAGTYEQYF.

V usage is TRBV7-9 and J usage is TRBJ2-3; 8 positions match TRBD2. CDR3 size: 16 residues. The V gene's germline CDR1 is SEHNR and CDR2 FQNEAQ (reference sequence). The J segment lost 3 bases and the V segment lost 2 bases, leaving 7 bases of the junction unmatched. The CDR3 sequence: CASSLSQTSGTDTQYF. CDR3 DNA sequence: TGTGCCAGCAGCTTATCACAAACTAGCGGTACAGATACGCAGTATTTT.

The sample holds a few counts of this clone. This rearrangement joins TRBV19 to TRBJ2-7; D not resolved. Trimming took off 1 base at V and 0 bases at J, with 7 bases between the two ends. The CDR3 has 14 residues. Germline lookup yields CDR1 LNHDA and CDR2 SQIVND (reference sequence). This CDR3 reads CASSIAGASYEQYF. The CDR3 region has the DNA TGTGCCAGTAGTATAGCAGGTGCCTCCTACGAGCAGTACTTC.

The CDR3 reads CASSSGTVLTEAFF. The DNA for the CDR3 is TGTGCCAGCAGCTCCGGGACAGTATTAACTGAAGCTTTCTTT. V usage is TRBV6-5 and J usage is TRBJ1-1; 7 bases are shared with TRBD1. Germline V gene lookup returns CDR1 MNHEY and CDR2 SVGAGI. This CDR3 spans 14 amino acids. V gave up 6 bases and J gave up 5 bases; unmatched junction bases: 9.

This sequence joins TRBV28 and TRBJ1-4; the match to TRBD1 covers 9 bases. The CDR3 has 16 amino acids. Germline V lookup: CDR1 MDHEN, CDR2 SYDVKM. Trimming removed 5 bases from V and 2 bases from J; junction bases left unmatched: 6. The chain's CDR3 is CASSPGTGTTNEKLFF. The CDR3 DNA is TGTGCCAGCAGTCCCGGGACAGGGACGACTAATGAAAAACTGTTTTTT.

This clone was found once. The chain carries TRBV9 and TRBJ1-3; 9 nucleotides agree with TRBD1. Germline values: CDR1 SGDLS, CDR2 YYNGEE. Trimming at V came to 3 bases and at J to 4 bases, leaving 8 bases not matched to a gene. This CDR3 comprises 16 residues. The CDR3 here is CASSARAGQGGNTIYF. In nucleotides, the CDR3 is TGTGCCAGCAGCGCGAGGGCGGGACAGGGAGGAAACACCATATATTTT.

This clone was seen just once. This chain links TRBV10-2 with TRBJ1-1; D is possibly TRBD1 (6 bases). The CDR3 contains 13 residues. Germline assignment: CDR1 WSHSY and CDR2 SAAADI. V lost 5 bases, J lost 4 bases, and 11 bases lay in between. The CDR3 sequence: CASSRTDRTEAFF. The CDR3 nucleotides are TGCGCCAGCAGTCGGACAGACCGCACTGAAGCTTTCTTT.

This clone was seen more than once but under ten times. The chain recombines TRBV5-3 with TRBJ2-2; D not resolved. TRBV5-3 is an ORF, with its function uncertain. This CDR3 contains 16 residues. V was clipped by 2 bases and J by 6 bases, with 17 bases between them. CDR3 nucleotides: TGTGCCAGAAGCTTTTTTCCCAAACCCTACCCCGGGGAGCTGTTTTTT. Translated, it gives CARSFFPKPYPGELFF.

This chain joins TRBV10-3 and TRBJ2-7, with 14 nucleotides matching TRBD2. The length of the CDR3 is 13 residues. With V trimmed by 10 bases and J by 4 bases, 3 bases remained unmatched. Germline assignment: CDR1 ENHRY and CDR2 SYGVKD. CDR3 amino acids: CATGLAGGYEQYF. The CDR3 DNA reads as TGTGCCACCGGACTAGCGGGGGGATACGAGCAGTACTTC.

The chain employs TRBV2 and TRBJ2-2, with TRBD2 matching over 7 bases. J lost 6 bases, V lost 4 bases, and 8 bases had no gene match. Germline values: CDR1 SNHLY, CDR2 FYNNEI. The CDR3 is 15 residues long. For the CDR3, the DNA is TGTGCCAGCAGTGTCGGGCGGGGGTTTGCCGGGGAGCTGTTTTTT. Translation gives CASSVGRGFAGELFF.

This clone was detected only once. The chain recombines TRBV27 with TRBJ2-4; TRBD2 might be the D (5 bases). Trimming left V 5 bases short and J 2 bases short, with 22 bases between. CDR1 and CDR2 from the germline V gene are MNHEY and SMNVEV (reference sequence). CDR3 length: 18 amino acids. The CDR3 is CASSRLGSLVGTKNIQYF. The CDR3, as DNA: TGTGCCAGCAGTAGACTGGGTTCCTTGGTCGGGACCAAAAACATTCAGTACTTC.

The rearrangement joins TRBV5-4 to TRBJ2-2; D unclear. The CDR3 contains 16 residues. Trimming shortened V by 1 base and J by 0 bases, and 10 bases separated the two germline ends. The germline V gene encodes CDR1 SGHNT and CDR2 YYREEE (reference sequence). CDR3 sequence reads: CASSLKITSNTGELFF. In DNA form, the CDR3 reads TGTGCCAGCAGCTTGAAAATCACTTCGAACACCGGGGAGCTGTTTTTT.

In DNA form, the CDR3 reads TGCGCCAGCAGCACCGGACAGGGCGAGGATTTCTACGAGCAGTACTTC. Translating it yields CASSTGQGEDFYEQYF. The genes are TRBV5-1 and TRBJ2-7, with 8 bases aligning to TRBD1. The CDR3 spans 16 residues. The junction had 12 bases not matched to a gene; V was cut back by 4 bases and J by 3 bases. Germline lookup yields CDR1 SGHRS and CDR2 YFSETQ.

The chain combines TRBV27 with TRBJ1-6; 7 nucleotides align to TRBD1. The CDR3 loop spans 14 amino acids. V dropped 5 bases and J dropped 7; count of bases not matched to a gene: 5. Germline CDR1 reads MNHEY; CDR2 reads SMNVEV (reference sequence). The CDR3 spells CASSRDRKNSPLHF. The CDR3 region has the DNA TGTGCCAGCAGTCGGGACAGAAAAAATTCACCCCTCCACTTT.

The chain employs TRBV7-7 and TRBJ2-5; 8 nucleotides agree with TRBD2. In germline, CDR1 is SSHAT, CDR2 FNYEAQ (reference sequence). The V gene end was trimmed by 3 bases and the J gene end by 0 bases; junction bases not matched to a gene: 3. This CDR3 region has 15 residues. This chain's CDR3 is CASSFRGGNQETQYF. CDR3 DNA: TGTGCCAGCAGCTTTCGCGGGGGGAACCAAGAGACCCAGTACTTC. Combining the CDR3 with reference TRBV7-7 and TRBJ2-5 gives the whole variable domain GAGVSQSPRYKVTKRGQDVTLRCDPISSHATLYWYQQALGQGPEFLTYFNYEAQPDKSGLPSDRFSAERPEGSISTLTIQRTEQRDSAMYRCASSFRGGNQETQYFGPGTRLLVL.

The V and J genes are TRBV12-3 or TRBV12-4 and TRBJ2-3; D is unresolved. The CDR3 contains 11 residues. Trimming stripped 3 bases from V and 5 bases from J, with 3 bases between. As DNA, the CDR3 is TGTGCCAGCAGTTTCGGAGATACGCAGTATTTT. Amino acids: CASSFGDTQYF.

The chain carries TRBV5-1 and TRBJ2-3; maybe TRBD2 (5 bases). This CDR3 is 15 amino acids long. Germline V CDR1 and CDR2: SGHRS, YFSETQ. With 0 bases removed from V and 3 bases from J, the gap between germline ends came to 11 bases. CDR3 sequence: CASSLALASTDTQYF. Here the CDR3 DNA reads TGCGCCAGCAGCTTGGCCTTAGCGTCGACAGATACGCAGTATTTT. Drawing the rest from reference TRBV5-1 and TRBJ2-3, the complete variable domain is KAGVTQTPRYLIKTRGQQVTLSCSPISGHRSVSWYQQTPGQGLQFLFEYFSETQRNKGNFPGRFSGRQFSNSRSEMNVSTLELGDSALYLCASSLALASTDTQYFGPGTRLTVL.

The genes are TRBV14 and TRBJ1-1; tentatively, D is TRBD1 (6 bases). CDR3 length: 14 amino acids. Germline V lookup: CDR1 SGHDN, CDR2 FVKESK. V was trimmed by 4 bases and J by 4 bases, leaving 13 bases between them. The CDR3 DNA sequence: TGTGCCAGCAGCCCTCAACAGGGATCCACTGAAGCTTTCTTT. As protein: CASSPQQGSTEAFF. Full variable domain (outside the CDR3, taken from reference TRBV14 and TRBJ1-1): EAGVTQFPSHSVIEKGQTVTLRCDPISGHDNLYWYRRVMGKEIKFLLHFVKESKQDESGMPNNRFLAERTGGTYSTLKVQPAELEDSGVYFCASSPQQGSTEAFFGQGTRLTVV.

This rearrangement joins TRBV4-3 to TRBJ2-7, with D uncertain. This CDR3 has 14 residues. Germline values: CDR1 LGHNA, CDR2 YSLEER. Between the trimmed V and J ends, which lost 1 base and 2 bases, there was a span of 9 bases. This CDR3 reads CASSQAVGAYEQYF. In DNA form, the CDR3 reads TGCGCCAGCAGCCAAGCGGTAGGAGCCTACGAGCAGTACTTC.

DNA of the CDR3: TGTGCCAGCAGCCAAGATCTACAGGGAATAGCGCAGTACTTC. It codes for CASSQDLQGIAQYF. The gene calls are TRBV4-2 and TRBJ2-7; possible D gene TRBD1, 6 bases. The CDR3 spans 14 residues. Germline V CDR1 and CDR2: LGHNA, YNFKEQ. Trimming removed 0 bases at V and 9 bases at J, with 15 bases between.

The DNA for the CDR3 is TGTGCCAGCACCCTAGGGGGGACAGGAACCTACGAGCAGTACTTC. It translates to CASTLGGTGTYEQYF. The chain carries TRBV6-6 and TRBJ2-7, with TRBD1 matching over 8 bases. CDR3 length equals 15 residues. The trim removed 7 bases at V and 2 bases at J, leaving 10 bases unmatched. Germline loops: CDR1 MNHNY, CDR2 SVGAGI (reference sequence).

J is TRBJ1-6 and V is TRBV19, with D perhaps matching TRBD1 (5 bases). The CDR3 is 13 amino acids. The germline CDR1 and CDR2 sequences are LNHDA and SQIVND (reference sequence). The V end was cut by 2 bases, the J end by 14 bases, with 13 bases between. DNA of the CDR3: TGTGCCAGTAGTATAAGACAGTCGGTCACCCTCCACTTT. This encodes CASSIRQSVTLHF.

V usage is TRBV3-1 (or the pseudogene TRBV3-2) and J usage is TRBJ2-2; TRBD2 might be the D (5 bases). There are 17 residues in the CDR3. Germline values: CDR1 LGHDT, CDR2 YNNKEL (reference sequence). V lost 4 bases and J lost 5, with 20 bases in between. CDR3 nucleotides: TGTGCCAGCAGCCCAAAGAAGAGCGGAGGACGGACCGGGGAGCTGTTTTTT. This gives the protein CASSPKKSGGRTGELFF.

The gene calls are TRBV12-3 or TRBV12-4 and TRBJ1-6; 8 nucleotides line up with TRBD1. The junction had 0 bases not matched to a gene; V was cut back by 8 bases and J by 6 bases. The CDR3 sequence is 12 residues long. CDR3 amino acids: CASGQGNSPLHF. CDR3 DNA sequence: TGTGCCAGCGGACAGGGTAATTCACCCCTCCACTTT.

The DNA for the CDR3 is TGTGCCAGCAGCTTACAAGGGGGGGGATCTGGAAACACCATATATTTT. As protein: CASSLQGGGSGNTIYF. The V gene is TRBV7-6, the J gene TRBJ1-3, with a possible D match to TRBD1 (6 bases). CDR1 and CDR2 from the germline V gene are SGHVS and FNYEAQ. V lost 2 bases and J 1 base, leaving 12 bases between the germline ends. The CDR3 covers 16 residues.

Only one count was recorded for this clone. The DNA of the CDR3 is TGTGCCAGCAGCCCCCGACAGGGTTTTTCGATAACTGAAGCTTTCTTT. Residues: CASSPRQGFSITEAFF. V and J are TRBV11-2 and TRBJ1-1; 7 nucleotides line up with TRBD1. This CDR3 contains 16 residues. V shed 5 bases and J 5 bases; nucleotides not matched to a gene: 14. The germline V gene encodes CDR1 SGHAT and CDR2 FQNNGV.